Sequencing of this T cell receptor (beta chain) was carried out in a study of Ad26.COV2.S vaccination and SARS-CoV-2 variants. Findings and limits, study-wide: The TCR-based breadth and depth measures might underestimate overall T cell responses.

Data came from immunoSEQ multiplex PCR; TCRdb stores just in-frame clones and leaves some out. The profile covers over 85,000 clones, with roughly 75% appearing a single time and around a sixth taken by the ten largest. For this clone: The antigen is undetermined.

The material was peripheral blood, obtained after recovery from COVID-19. The TCR sequence derives from a human donor who had recovered from COVID-19.

The chain's CDR3 is CASSPSGIQETQYF. CDR3 nucleotide sequence: TGCGCCAGCAGCCCATCCGGGATCCAAGAGACCCAGTACTTC. This chain joins TRBV4-3 and TRBJ2-5; possible D gene TRBD2, 5 bases. Per the germline V gene, CDR1 is LGHNA and CDR2 is YSLEER. Between the trimmed V and J ends, which lost 4 bases and 1 base, there was a span of 10 bases. The length of the CDR3 is 14 residues.